The 6 T cell receptor beta chains presented below share a single source sample, sequenced in a study of CD8+ T cells in alopecia areata. As the sequencing template, cDNA was produced by extracting RNA and reverse transcribing it. The protocol was immunoSEQ multiplex PCR, while the TCRdb copy is restricted to in-frame clones and leaves out a portion. The record shows about 270,000 clones for this sample, with no singletons present. Cutaneous lymph node cells were pooled, and they were sorted using CD4, CD8alpha, NKG2D, NKG2ACE and other markers. The specimen was CD4+ T cells sorted from a lymph node. The source of these receptors is a C3H/HeJ mouse with alopecia areata. MHC haplotype: H2-k.

A note on this clone: The gene names given are mouse names. The CDR3 end lies 4 residues beyond the end of the read and is filled in from the germline J gene. The genes are TRBV1 and TRBJ1-1; a possible D gene is TRBD1 (5 bases). Germline values: CDR1 NSQYPW, CDR2 LRSPGD (reference sequence). The CDR3 covers 12 residues. This CDR3 reads CTCSASGTEVFF. The sequenced CDR3 bases are TGCACCTGCAGTGCCTCAGGGACA.

Comments on this clone: Mouse gene names apply. The read terminates 4 residues ahead of where the CDR3 ends, so the germline J gene completes it. This chain uses TRBV5 with TRBJ2-1, with 7 bases that match TRBD1. Per germline, CDR1 LGHNA and CDR2 YNLKQL (reference sequence). V trimming: 4 bases; J trimming: 5 bases; junction bases outside the gene matches: 5. This CDR3 spans 14 amino acids. The CDR3: CASSRNRGDAEQFF. The CDR3 bases that were read are TGTGCCAGCAGCCGAAACAGGGGAGATGCT.

Comments on this clone: Gene labels here are mouse ones. The CDR3 DNA, read in part, is TGTGCCTGGAACCCCGGACTGGGGGGCTAT. This gives the protein CAWNPGLGGY. The CDR3 in its entirety is CAWNPGLGGYEQYF. The V gene is TRBV31, the J gene TRBJ2-7; 11 bases align to TRBD2. The CDR3 goes on 4 residues after the read ends, and that part is filled in from the germline J gene. CDR1 and CDR2 (germline): GKSSPN, SITVG. This CDR3 is 14 amino acids long. The V segment lost 4 bases and the J segment 3 bases; nucleotides outside the gene matches: 5. Full variable domain (rest looked up from reference TRBV31 and TRBJ2-7): AQTIHQWPVAEIKAVGSPLSLGCTIKGKSSPNLYWYWQATGGTLQQLFYSITVGQVESVVQLNLSASRPKDDQFILSTEKLLLSHSGFYLCAWNPGLGGYEQYFGPGTRLTVL.

Worth noting for this clone: Any gene name here is a mouse gene name. The read falls 4 residues short of the CDR3 end, and the missing part is taken from the germline J gene. The chain combines TRBV13-1 with TRBJ2-3, with 7 bases that match TRBD1. The CDR3 has 16 residues. The V segment lost 0 bases and the J segment 0 bases; nucleotides outside the gene matches: 4. Germline loops: CDR1 NSHNY, CDR2 SYGAGN. CDR3 DNA (partial): TGTGCCAGCAGTGATGCCAGGGGGAAGAGTGCAGAA. As protein: CASSDARGKSAE. The whole CDR3 is CASSDARGKSAETLYF.

As for this clone: The germline and genes are mouse ones. The observed sequence ends 4 residues before the CDR3 terminus, with the missing tail filled in from the germline J gene. The rearrangement uses TRBV14 and TRBJ2-5, with 7 bases fitting TRBD1. There are 14 residues in the CDR3. CDR1 is SGHDT, CDR2 FRDEAV, per germline. Incomplete CDR3 DNA: TGTGCCAGCAGTCCTCGGGACAGCCGAGAC. Translated, it gives CASSPRDSRD. The full CDR3 protein is CASSPRDSRDTQYF.

As concerns this clone: Gene and germline names: mouse. Coverage ceases 4 residues before the CDR3 finishes, and the germline J gene fills in the end. The V gene is TRBV13-3, the J gene TRBJ2-3, with TRBD1 matching over 9 bases. Germline V lookup: CDR1 NNHDY, CDR2 SYVADS. V lost 5 bases and J lost 2; bases outside the gene matches: 6. The CDR3 is 15 amino acids. The CDR3 sequence: CASSRTGAAAETLYF. The part of the CDR3 DNA that was read is TGTGCCAGCAGCCGGACAGGGGCGGCTGCAGAA.